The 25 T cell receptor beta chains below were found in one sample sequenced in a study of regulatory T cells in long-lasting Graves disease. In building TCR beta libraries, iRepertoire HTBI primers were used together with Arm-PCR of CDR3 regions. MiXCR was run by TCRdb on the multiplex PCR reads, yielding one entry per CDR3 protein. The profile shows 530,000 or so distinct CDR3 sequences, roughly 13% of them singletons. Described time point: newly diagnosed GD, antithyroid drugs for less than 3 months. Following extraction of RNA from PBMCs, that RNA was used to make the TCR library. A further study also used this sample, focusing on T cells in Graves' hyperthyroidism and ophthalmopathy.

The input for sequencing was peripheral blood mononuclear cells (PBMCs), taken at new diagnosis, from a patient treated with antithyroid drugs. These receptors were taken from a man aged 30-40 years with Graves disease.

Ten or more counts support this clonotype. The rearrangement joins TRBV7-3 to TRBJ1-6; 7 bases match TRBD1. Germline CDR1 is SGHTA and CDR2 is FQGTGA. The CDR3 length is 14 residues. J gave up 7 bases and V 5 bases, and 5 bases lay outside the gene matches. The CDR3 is CASSQGQWNSPLHF. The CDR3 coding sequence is TGTGCCAGCAGCCAGGGACAGTGGAATTCACCCCTCCACTTT.

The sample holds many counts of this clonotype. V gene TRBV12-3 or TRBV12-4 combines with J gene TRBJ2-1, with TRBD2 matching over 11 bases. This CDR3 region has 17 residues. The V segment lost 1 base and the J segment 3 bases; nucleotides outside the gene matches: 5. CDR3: CASSLGASGRFYNEQFF. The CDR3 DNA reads TGTGCCAGCAGTTTAGGGGCTAGCGGGAGGTTCTACAATGAGCAGTTCTTC.

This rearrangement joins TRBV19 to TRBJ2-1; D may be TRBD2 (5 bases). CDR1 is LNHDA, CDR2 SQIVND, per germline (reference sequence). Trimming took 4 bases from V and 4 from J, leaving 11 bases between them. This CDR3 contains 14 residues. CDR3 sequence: CASSNSGEYNEQFF. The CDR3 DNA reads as TGTGCCAGTAGTAACAGTGGGGAGTACAATGAGCAGTTCTTC.

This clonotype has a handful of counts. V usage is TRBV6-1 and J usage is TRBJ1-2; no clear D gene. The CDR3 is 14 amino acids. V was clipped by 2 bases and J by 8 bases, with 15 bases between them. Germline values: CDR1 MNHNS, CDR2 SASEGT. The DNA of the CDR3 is TGTGCCAGCAGTGAAAGGAGGGCGACGATAGGCTACACCTTC. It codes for CASSERRATIGYTF.

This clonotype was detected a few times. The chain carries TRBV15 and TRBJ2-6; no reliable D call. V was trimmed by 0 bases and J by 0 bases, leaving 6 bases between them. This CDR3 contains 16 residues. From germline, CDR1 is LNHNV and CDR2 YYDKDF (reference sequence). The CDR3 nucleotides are TGTGCCACCAGCAGAGAGGTTATCTCTGGGGCCAACGTCCTGACTTTC. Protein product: CATSREVISGANVLTF.

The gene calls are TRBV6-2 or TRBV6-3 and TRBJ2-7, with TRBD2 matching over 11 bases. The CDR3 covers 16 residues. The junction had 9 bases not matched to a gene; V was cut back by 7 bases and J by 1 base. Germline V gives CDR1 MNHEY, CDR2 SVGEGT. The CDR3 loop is CASIVSLAGGSYEQYF. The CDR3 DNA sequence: TGTGCCAGCATCGTGAGTCTAGCGGGAGGTTCCTACGAGCAGTACTTC.

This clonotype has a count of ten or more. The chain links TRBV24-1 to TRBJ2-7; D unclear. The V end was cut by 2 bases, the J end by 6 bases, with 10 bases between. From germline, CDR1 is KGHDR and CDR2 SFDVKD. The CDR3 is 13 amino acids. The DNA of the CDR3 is TGTGCCACCAGTGATTATCAGTCCCTCGAGCAGTACTTC. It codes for CATSDYQSLEQYF.

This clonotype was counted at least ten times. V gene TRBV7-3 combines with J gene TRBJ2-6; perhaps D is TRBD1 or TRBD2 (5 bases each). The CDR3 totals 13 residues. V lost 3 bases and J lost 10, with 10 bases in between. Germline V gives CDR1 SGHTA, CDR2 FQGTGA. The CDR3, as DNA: TGTGCCAGCAGCTTGGGACCGATGAACGTCCTGACTTTC. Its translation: CASSLGPMNVLTF.

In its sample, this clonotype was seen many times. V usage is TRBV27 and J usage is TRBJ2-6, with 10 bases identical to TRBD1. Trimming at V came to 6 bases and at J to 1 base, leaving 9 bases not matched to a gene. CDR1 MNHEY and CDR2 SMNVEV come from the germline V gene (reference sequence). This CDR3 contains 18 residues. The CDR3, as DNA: TGTGCCAGCAGCACCCTCGGACAGGGGGAATCTGGGGCCAACGTCCTGACTTTC. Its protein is CASSTLGQGESGANVLTF.

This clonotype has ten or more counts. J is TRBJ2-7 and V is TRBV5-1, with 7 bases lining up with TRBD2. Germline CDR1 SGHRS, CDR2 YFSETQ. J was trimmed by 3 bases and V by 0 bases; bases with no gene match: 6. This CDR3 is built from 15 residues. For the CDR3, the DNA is TGCGCCAGCAGCTTGGCGGCTAGCGGAGACTACGAGCAGTACTTC. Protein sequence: CASSLAASGDYEQYF.

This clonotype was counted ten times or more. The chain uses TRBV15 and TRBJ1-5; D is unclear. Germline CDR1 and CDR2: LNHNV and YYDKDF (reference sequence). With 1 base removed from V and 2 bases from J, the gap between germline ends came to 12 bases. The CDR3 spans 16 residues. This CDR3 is CATSRGGSRGNQPQHF. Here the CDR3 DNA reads TGTGCCACCAGCAGAGGGGGTTCGCGGGGCAATCAGCCCCAGCATTTT. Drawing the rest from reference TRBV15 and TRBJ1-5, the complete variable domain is DAMVIQNPRYQVTQFGKPVTLSCSQTLNHNVMYWYQQKSSQAPKLLFHYYDKDFNNEADTPDNFQSRRPNTSFCFLDIRSPGLGDTAMYLCATSRGGSRGNQPQHFGDGTRLSIL.

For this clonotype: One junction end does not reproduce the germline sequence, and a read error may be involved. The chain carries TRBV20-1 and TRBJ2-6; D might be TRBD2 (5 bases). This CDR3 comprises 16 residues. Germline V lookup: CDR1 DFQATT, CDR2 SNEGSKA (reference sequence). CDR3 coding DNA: TGCAGCGCTAGAAAACGGACTGGCTCTGGGGCCAACGTCCTGACTTTC. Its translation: CSARKRTGSGANVLTF.

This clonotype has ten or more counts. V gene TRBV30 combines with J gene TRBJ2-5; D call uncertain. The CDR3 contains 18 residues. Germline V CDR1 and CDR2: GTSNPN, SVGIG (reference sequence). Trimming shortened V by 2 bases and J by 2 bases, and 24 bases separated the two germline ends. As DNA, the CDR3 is TGTGCCTGGAGTAACTCACGCAAAGGTGCAATTGCTCAAGAGACCCAGTACTTC. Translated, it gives CAWSNSRKGAIAQETQYF.

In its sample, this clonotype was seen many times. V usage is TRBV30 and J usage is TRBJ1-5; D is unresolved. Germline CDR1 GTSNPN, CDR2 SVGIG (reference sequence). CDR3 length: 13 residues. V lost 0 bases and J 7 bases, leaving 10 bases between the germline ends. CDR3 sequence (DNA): TGTGCCTGGAGTGTCAACACCCGACAGCCCCAGCATTTT. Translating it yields CAWSVNTRQPQHF.

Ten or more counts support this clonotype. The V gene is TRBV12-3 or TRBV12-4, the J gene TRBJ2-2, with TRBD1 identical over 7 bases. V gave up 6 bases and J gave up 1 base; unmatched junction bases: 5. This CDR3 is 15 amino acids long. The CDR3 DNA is TGTGCCAGCAGCGTAGGACAGGTGAACACCGGGGAGCTGTTTTTT. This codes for CASSVGQVNTGELFF.

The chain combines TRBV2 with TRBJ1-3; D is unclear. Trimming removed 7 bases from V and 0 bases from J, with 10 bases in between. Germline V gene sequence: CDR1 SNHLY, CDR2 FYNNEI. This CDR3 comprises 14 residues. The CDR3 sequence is CASKGSISGNTIYF. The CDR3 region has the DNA TGTGCCAGCAAGGGCAGCATCTCTGGAAACACCATATATTTT.

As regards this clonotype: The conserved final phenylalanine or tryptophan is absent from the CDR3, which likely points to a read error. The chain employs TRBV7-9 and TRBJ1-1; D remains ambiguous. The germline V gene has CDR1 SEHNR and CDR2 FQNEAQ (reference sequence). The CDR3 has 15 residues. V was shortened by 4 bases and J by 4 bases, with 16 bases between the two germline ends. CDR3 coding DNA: TGTGCCAGCAGCTACGGGCGGACCCTGGGCACTGAAGCTTTCCTT. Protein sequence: CASSYGRTLGTEAFL.

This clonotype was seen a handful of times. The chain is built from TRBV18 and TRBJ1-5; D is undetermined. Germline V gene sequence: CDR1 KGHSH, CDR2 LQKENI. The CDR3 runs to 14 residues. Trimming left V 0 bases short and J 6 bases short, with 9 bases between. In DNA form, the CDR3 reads TGTGCCAGCTCACCACCGCCGGGGTTTCAGCCCCAGCATTTT. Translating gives CASSPPPGFQPQHF.

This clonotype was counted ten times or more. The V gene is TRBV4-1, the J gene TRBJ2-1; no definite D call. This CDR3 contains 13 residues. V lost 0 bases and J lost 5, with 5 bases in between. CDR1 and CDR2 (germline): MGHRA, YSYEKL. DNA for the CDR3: TGCGCCAGCAGCCAAGAATGGAACAATGAGCAGTTCTTC. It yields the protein CASSQEWNNEQFF.

The CDR3, as DNA: TGTGCCAGTAGTCCGGGGGACAGCGGAATCCTCTATGGCTACACCTTC. This translates into CASSPGDSGILYGYTF. V is TRBV19 and J is TRBJ1-2; 7 nucleotides align to TRBD1. Germline V gene data show CDR1 as LNHDA and CDR2 as SQIVND (reference sequence). The CDR3 length is 16 residues. V dropped 5 bases and J dropped 4; count of bases not matched to a gene: 13.

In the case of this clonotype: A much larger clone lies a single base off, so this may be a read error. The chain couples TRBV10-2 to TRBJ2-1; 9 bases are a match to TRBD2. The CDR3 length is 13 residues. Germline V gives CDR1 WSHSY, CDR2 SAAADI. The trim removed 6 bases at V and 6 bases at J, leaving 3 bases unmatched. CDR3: CASRGLAGNEQFF. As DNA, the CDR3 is TGCGCCAGCAGGGGACTAGCCGGCAATGAGCAGTTCTTC.

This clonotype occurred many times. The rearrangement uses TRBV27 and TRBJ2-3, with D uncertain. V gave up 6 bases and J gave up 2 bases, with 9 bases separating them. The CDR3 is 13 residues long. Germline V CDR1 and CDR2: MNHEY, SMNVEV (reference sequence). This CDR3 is CASRPYSTDTQYF. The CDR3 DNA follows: TGTGCCAGCAGGCCTTATTCCACAGATACGCAGTATTTT.

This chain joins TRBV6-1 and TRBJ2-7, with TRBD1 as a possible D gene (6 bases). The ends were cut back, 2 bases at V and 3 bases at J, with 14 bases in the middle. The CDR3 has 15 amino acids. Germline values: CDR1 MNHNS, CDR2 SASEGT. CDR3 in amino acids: CASSESGHGNYEQYF. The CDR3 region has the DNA TGTGCCAGCAGTGAATCGGGACACGGTAACTACGAGCAGTACTTC.

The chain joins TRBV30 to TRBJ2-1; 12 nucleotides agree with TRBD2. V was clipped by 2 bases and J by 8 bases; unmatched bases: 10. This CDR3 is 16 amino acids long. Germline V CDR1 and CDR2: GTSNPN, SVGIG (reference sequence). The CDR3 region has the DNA TGTGCCTGGAGTCCGACACTAGCGGGAGGTTACGATGAGCAGTTCTTC. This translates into CAWSPTLAGGYDEQFF.

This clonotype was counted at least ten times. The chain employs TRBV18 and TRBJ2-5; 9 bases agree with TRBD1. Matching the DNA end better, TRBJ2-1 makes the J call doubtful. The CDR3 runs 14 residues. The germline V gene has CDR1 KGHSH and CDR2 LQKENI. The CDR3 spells CASSPLQGADEQFF. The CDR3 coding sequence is TGTGCCAGCTCACCCTTACAGGGGGCTGATGAGCAGTTCTTC.